These 20 T cell receptor beta chains were all obtained from the same sample, sequenced in a study of cytotoxic CD8 clonotypes in ibrutinib-treated CLL. Libraries were prepared by immunoSEQ multiplex PCR; TCRdb keeps only in-frame clonotypes and omits some of them. Here the sample spans nearly 85,000 clones, 70% to 80% being singletons. The source material was PBMCs, sampled after 12 months of ibrutinib treatment. The receptors stem from a human donor with chronic lymphocytic leukemia.

The V gene is TRBV4-2, the J gene TRBJ2-5; 8 bases align to TRBD2. The CDR3 consists of 18 residues. The V gene's germline CDR1 is LGHNA and CDR2 YNFKEQ. V was pared by 4 bases and J by 4 bases, with 17 bases of the junction left unmatched. CDR3 coding DNA: TGTGCCAGCAGCCGGGCCGCCGGGGGGGCGGGGCGGAGAGAGACCCAGTACTTC. Its protein is CASSRAAGGAGRRETQYF.

This chain links TRBV10-3 with TRBJ2-3; D not resolved. V lost 3 bases to trimming and J lost 7 bases, with 17 bases between them. The CDR3 is made up of 15 amino acids. The V gene's germline CDR1 is ENHRY and CDR2 SYGVKD. CDR3 nucleotides: TGTGCCATCAGTGACCGGGCCTCAAGAACCAATACGCAGTATTTT. It translates to CAISDRASRTNTQYF.

The V call is TRBV28, the J call TRBJ1-2; 8 positions match TRBD1. Looked up from germline, CDR1 is MDHEN and CDR2 is SYDVKM. The CDR3 length is 15 residues. V lost 6 bases to trimming and J lost 6 bases; unmatched junction nucleotides: 12. The CDR3 nucleotides are TGTGCCAGCAGCACCACAGGGGGTGGTTCAGATGGCTACACCTTC. Encoded protein: CASSTTGGGSDGYTF.

Only one count was recorded for this clone. The chain couples TRBV28 to TRBJ2-5, with TRBD2 as a possible D gene (6 bases). CDR1 is MDHEN, CDR2 SYDVKM, per germline. There are 12 residues in the CDR3. Trimming cost V 7 bases and J 6 bases, with 12 bases left between them. CDR3 amino acids: CASMGGTQTQYF. In nucleotides, the CDR3 is TGTGCCAGCATGGGGGGAACACAGACCCAGTACTTC.

The chain combines TRBV9 with TRBJ2-7; D is uncertain. Trimming pared 0 bases from V and 3 bases from J, leaving 13 bases between. Germline V gene lookup returns CDR1 SGDLS and CDR2 YYNGEE. The CDR3 loop spans 15 amino acids. The CDR3 loop reads CASSVGSGRSYEQYF. The CDR3 DNA follows: TGTGCCAGCAGCGTAGGTTCAGGACGGAGCTACGAGCAGTACTTC. Full variable domain (outside the CDR3, taken from reference TRBV9 and TRBJ2-7): DSGVTQTPKHLITATGQRVTLRCSPRSGDLSVYWYQQSLDQGLQFLIQYYNGEERAKGNILERFSAQQFPDLHSELNLSSLELGDSALYFCASSVGSGRSYEQYFGPGTRLTVT.

This clone showed up just a few times. This chain connects TRBV9 to TRBJ1-1, with D maybe TRBD1 (5 bases). The CDR3 spans 15 residues. Germline CDR1 and CDR2: SGDLS and YYNGEE. V was cut by 6 bases and J by 5 bases, with 20 bases left in between. The DNA for the CDR3 is TGTGCCAGCACCCGCGCCGAGGGGCGGGGTACTGAAGCTTTCTTT. This gives the protein CASTRAEGRGTEAFF.

This rearrangement joins TRBV7-9 to TRBJ2-1; TRBD2 matches at 12 bases. V shed 4 bases, J shed 6 bases, and the junction held 10 bases outside the gene matches. This CDR3 comprises 17 residues. Per the germline V gene, CDR1 is SEHNR and CDR2 is FQNEAQ (reference sequence). The chain's CDR3 is CASSYGLAGMYANEQFF. CDR3 nucleotide sequence: TGTGCCAGCAGCTACGGACTAGCGGGAATGTATGCCAATGAGCAGTTCTTC.

This chain joins TRBV6-5 and TRBJ2-1; 9 nucleotides match TRBD2. The V and J ends lost 2 bases and 5 bases, in that order; junction bases with no gene match: 4. Germline V gene sequence: CDR1 MNHEY, CDR2 SVGAGI. This CDR3 comprises 15 residues. This CDR3 is CASSYGTSPHNEQFF. DNA of the CDR3: TGTGCCAGCAGTTACGGGACTAGCCCCCACAATGAGCAGTTCTTC.

The V and J genes are TRBV7-3 and TRBJ2-1; the D call may be TRBD1 or TRBD2 (6 bases each). With 5 bases removed from V and 3 bases from J, the gap between germline ends came to 14 bases. The CDR3 covers 15 residues. Germline loops: CDR1 SGHTA, CDR2 FQGTGA. The CDR3 is CASSPSGANYNEQFF. The DNA of the CDR3 is TGTGCCAGCAGCCCCTCGGGGGCCAACTACAATGAGCAGTTCTTC.

The rearrangement joins TRBV11-3 to TRBJ2-7, with 8 positions matching TRBD1. The germline gives CDR1 SGHNT, CDR2 YENEEA. The CDR3 spans 15 residues. The trim removed 1 base at V and 5 bases at J, leaving 7 bases unmatched. The CDR3 sequence: CASSLGAGGPDEQYF. In nucleotides, the CDR3 is TGTGCCAGCAGCTTAGGGGCAGGGGGCCCCGACGAGCAGTACTTC.

The CDR3 reads CASSLVERAQETQYF. The CDR3 DNA reads TGTGCCAGCAGCTTGGTCGAGCGGGCTCAAGAGACCCAGTACTTC. The chain employs TRBV5-4 and TRBJ2-5; tentative D call: TRBD2 (6 bases). Germline lookup yields CDR1 SGHNT and CDR2 YYREEE (reference sequence). V was trimmed by 0 bases and J by 2 bases, leaving 11 bases between them. The CDR3 has 15 residues.

The J gene is TRBJ2-1, the V gene TRBV7-2; perhaps D is TRBD1 or TRBD2 (6 bases each). V was shortened by 5 bases and J by 4 bases, with 15 bases between the two germline ends. The length of the CDR3 is 15 residues. Germline-derived CDR1 and CDR2 are SGHTA and FQGNSA. The CDR3, as DNA: TGTGCCAGCAGCCGCCCGGGGGACATGTACAATGAGCAGTTCTTC. As protein: CASSRPGDMYNEQFF.

This chain uses TRBV6-4 with TRBJ1-5; D ambiguous. This CDR3 region has 13 residues. The V end was cut by 5 bases, the J end by 9 bases, with 14 bases between. Germline V gives CDR1 MRHNA, CDR2 SNTAGT. In DNA form, the CDR3 reads TGTGCCAGCAGTCAAGAGTGGTTCGGGCCCCAGCATTTT. Its translation: CASSQEWFGPQHF.

The table lists this clone with a count of one. The chain recombines TRBV19 with TRBJ2-5; D gene ambiguous. V shed 3 bases and J shed 5 bases, with 16 bases lying between them. This CDR3 comprises 15 residues. CDR1 and CDR2 from the germline V gene are LNHDA and SQIVND (reference sequence). CDR3 amino acids: CASSIGPSGWETQYF. CDR3 DNA: TGTGCCAGTAGTATTGGACCTAGTGGTTGGGAGACCCAGTACTTC.

The rearrangement uses TRBV6-5 and TRBJ1-2; D unresolved. The ends were cut back, 2 bases at V and 8 bases at J, with 6 bases in the middle. Germline lookup yields CDR1 MNHEY and CDR2 SVGAGI. The CDR3 has 11 amino acids. The CDR3 loop is CASSYERGYTF. The CDR3 DNA reads TGTGCCAGCAGTTACGAGCGGGGCTACACCTTC.

V and J are TRBV10-1 and TRBJ2-1; D not resolved. Trimming removed 3 bases from V and 4 bases from J, with 10 bases in between. This CDR3 contains 14 residues. The germline CDR1 and CDR2 sequences are WNHNN and SYGVQD (reference sequence). The CDR3 DNA reads TGCGCCAGCAGTGAATCGGACGGGTACAATGAGCAGTTCTTC. The encoded protein is CASSESDGYNEQFF.

V gene TRBV4-2 combines with J gene TRBJ2-1, with 12 positions matching TRBD2. Germline loops: CDR1 LGHNA, CDR2 YNFKEQ. This CDR3 is 16 amino acids long. The V gene end was trimmed by 1 base and the J gene end by 8 bases; junction bases not matched to a gene: 6. The CDR3 DNA sequence: TGTGCCAGCAGCCAAGCTAGCGGGGGGGCCGGGGATGAGCAGTTCTTC. The encoded protein is CASSQASGGAGDEQFF.

The chain recombines TRBV9 with TRBJ2-7; D unclear. This CDR3 spans 13 amino acids. CDR1 and CDR2 (germline): SGDLS, YYNGEE. With 4 bases removed from V and 6 bases from J, the gap between germline ends came to 14 bases. CDR3 protein: CASSPRPAGEQYF. In nucleotides, the CDR3 is TGTGCCAGCAGCCCCCGGCCCGCCGGCGAGCAGTACTTC.

J is TRBJ2-1 and V is TRBV5-1; TRBD1 aligns across 7 bases. V lost 5 bases, J lost 4 bases, and 6 bases stayed unmatched. The CDR3 extends over 14 amino acids. Germline V gene lookup returns CDR1 SGHRS and CDR2 YFSETQ. The CDR3 DNA is TGCGCCAGCAGTAGGGACAGCCCTTACAATGAGCAGTTCTTC. Its translation: CASSRDSPYNEQFF.

This clone showed up just once. The V call is TRBV27, the J call TRBJ2-6; 9 bases align to TRBD1. Germline assignment: CDR1 MNHEY and CDR2 SMNVEV (reference sequence). V lost 5 bases and J lost 2; bases outside the gene matches: 7. CDR3 length: 17 residues. The CDR3 DNA reads as TGTGCCAGCAGTCCGGGACAGGGTGCCCCTGGGGCCAACGTCCTGACTTTC. Translation: CASSPGQGAPGANVLTF.